What follows are 26 T cell receptor beta chains derived from one specimen sequenced in a study of CD8+CD57+ T cells in acquired aplastic anemia. Genomic DNA provided the template from which TCR beta VDJ and CDR3 profiles were obtained. One entry per CDR3 protein, called by TCRdb with MiXCR from the reads. In the table there are about 470,000 distinct CDR3 sequences, around a third of which are singletons. For sequencing, patients were chosen who had shown expansion of CD8+CD57+ cells by flow cytometry. Sequenced material: sorted CD4+, CD8+, or CD8+CD57+ T cells (not recorded which) from PBMCs. The origin of the receptors is a human donor with aplastic anemia.

This clonotype was seen a single time. Since a much larger clone is just one base distant, this may be a read error. The chain combines TRBV11-2 with TRBJ1-6; a weak D match, TRBD1 (5 bases). Germline CDR1 reads SGHAT; CDR2 reads FQNNGV. The length of the CDR3 is 16 residues. In nucleotides, the CDR3 is TGTGCCAGCAGCTTCTCTTTGGGACGGGGGAATTCACCCCCCCACTTT. It encodes CASSFSLGRGNSPPHF.

This clonotype was detected only a few times. The chain employs TRBV5-1 and TRBJ2-5, with D perhaps matching TRBD1 or TRBD2 (5 bases each). Per the germline V gene, CDR1 is SGHRS and CDR2 is YFSETQ. The CDR3 spans 13 residues. Trimming pared 2 bases from V and 5 bases from J, leaving 10 bases between. CDR3 DNA: TGCGCCAGCAGCTTCGAGGGGTTGGAGACCCAGTACTTC. Protein sequence: CASSFEGLETQYF.

This clonotype was detected only a few times. The rearrangement joins TRBV10-3 to TRBJ1-5; D is unclear. Germline V gives CDR1 ENHRY, CDR2 SYGVKD. CDR3 size: 12 residues. V was pared by 11 bases and J by 0 bases, with 8 bases between. Here the CDR3 reads CASKASNQPQHF. CDR3 sequence (DNA): TGTGCCTCAAAGGCTAGCAATCAGCCCCAGCATTTT.

This sequence joins TRBV25-1 and TRBJ1-2; possibly TRBD1 for D (6 bases). The CDR3 contains 15 residues. The germline V and J ends were trimmed by 2 bases and 2 bases, with 12 bases remaining between them. The germline V gene encodes CDR1 MGHDK and CDR2 SYGVNS. The CDR3: CASSEDRGANYGYTF. The DNA for the CDR3 is TGTGCCAGCAGTGAAGATCGGGGGGCGAACTATGGCTACACCTTC.

The chain couples TRBV20-1 to TRBJ1-1; 7 bases line up with TRBD1. This CDR3 has 17 amino acids. Trimming removed 2 bases from V and 1 base from J; junction bases left unmatched: 13. CDR1 and CDR2 (germline): DFQATT, SNEGSKA (reference sequence). The CDR3 protein is CSARPQGSDRWNTEAFF. The CDR3 nucleotides are TGCAGTGCTAGACCCCAGGGATCGGACAGGTGGAACACTGAAGCTTTCTTT.

J is TRBJ2-1 and V is TRBV20-1; 9 bases agree with TRBD1. With 5 bases clipped from V and 0 bases from J, the junction kept 2 bases outside the gene matches. The V gene's germline CDR1 is DFQATT and CDR2 SNEGSKA (reference sequence). The CDR3 spans 14 residues. DNA for the CDR3: TGCAGTGCTGGACAGGGGCCCTCCTACAATGAGCAGTTCTTC. Its translation is CSAGQGPSYNEQFF.

This clonotype was seen repeatedly, ten times or more. The chain joins TRBV25-1 to TRBJ1-6, with 9 positions matching TRBD1. V was pared by 2 bases and J by 9 bases, with 5 bases of the junction left unmatched. CDR3 length: 15 residues. CDR1 and CDR2 (germline): MGHDK, SYGVNS. For the CDR3, the DNA is TGTGCCAGCAGTGAAGCGGCGACAGGGGGTTCACCCCTCCACTTT. Translated: CASSEAATGGSPLHF.

The V gene is TRBV19, the J gene TRBJ2-7; 7 bases map to TRBD2. The CDR3 consists of 13 residues. Trimming removed 11 bases from V and 6 bases from J; junction bases left unmatched: 13. Germline CDR1 LNHDA, CDR2 SQIVND (reference sequence). CDR3 amino acids: CAWLAERDSEQYF. The DNA for the CDR3 is TGTGCCTGGTTGGCAGAGCGGGACTCCGAGCAGTACTTC. Full variable domain (missing parts from reference TRBV19 and TRBJ2-7): DGGITQSPKYLFRKEGQNVTLSCEQNLNHDAMYWYRQDPGQGLRLIYYSQIVNDFQKGDIAEGYSVSREKKESFPLTVTSAQKNPTAFYLCAWLAERDSEQYFGPGTRLTVT.

This chain connects TRBV19 to TRBJ2-7, with D perhaps being TRBD1 or TRBD2 (5 bases each). The germline gives CDR1 LNHDA, CDR2 SQIVND (reference sequence). The CDR3 has 14 amino acids. Trimming pared 7 bases from V and 3 bases from J, leaving 16 bases between. The CDR3 sequence is CASTAGAGDYEQYF. CDR3 bases: TGTGCCAGTACCGCCGGGGCAGGAGACTACGAGCAGTACTTC.

This clonotype was seen ten or more times. The rearrangement joins TRBV7-6 to TRBJ1-5; the D gene is possibly TRBD1 (6 bases). Germline CDR1 and CDR2: SGHVS and FNYEAQ. The CDR3 extends over 18 amino acids. Trimming removed 0 bases from V and 0 bases from J, with 15 bases in between. In DNA form, the CDR3 reads TGTGCCAGCAGCTTAGCGCTCAGGGGAAGTCTTAGCAATCAGCCCCAGCATTTT. It codes for CASSLALRGSLSNQPQHF.

Turning to this clonotype: One base away lies a much larger clone, so this may be a sequencing read error. The CDR3: CSARVRRSYEQYF. The CDR3 nucleotides are TGCAGTGCTAGAGTACGACGGTCCTACGAGCAGTACTTC. The rearrangement joins TRBV20-1 to TRBJ2-7; D is unclear. Germline-derived CDR1 and CDR2 are DFQATT and SNEGSKA (reference sequence). The length of the CDR3 is 13 residues. Trimming cost V 1 base and J 1 base, with 8 bases left between them.

This clonotype was counted many times. The chain carries TRBV29-1 and TRBJ1-2; 8 bases fit TRBD1. This CDR3 comprises 13 residues. V shed 6 bases, J shed 3 bases, and the junction held 6 bases outside the gene matches. Per the germline V gene, CDR1 is SQVTM and CDR2 is ANQGSEA. This CDR3 reads CSVRQGTDYGYTF. The CDR3 DNA sequence: TGCAGCGTGCGACAGGGGACTGACTATGGCTACACCTTC.

V and J are TRBV7-9 and TRBJ2-1; D is undetermined. Germline values: CDR1 SEHNR, CDR2 FQNEAQ (reference sequence). Trimming took 5 bases from V and 14 from J, leaving 13 bases between them. The CDR3 is 11 residues long. CDR3: CASSQTRFKFF. CDR3 nucleotides: TGTGCCAGCAGCCAGACACGGTTTAAGTTCTTC. Full variable domain (missing parts from reference TRBV7-9 and TRBJ2-1): DTGVSQNPRHKITKRGQNVTFRCDPISEHNRLYWYRQTLGQGPEFLTYFQNEAQLEKSRLLSDRFSAERPKGSFSTLEIQRTEQGDSAMYLCASSQTRFKFFGPGTRLTVL.

The rearrangement uses TRBV15 and TRBJ1-2; D uncertain. The V end lost 6 bases, the J end lost 1 base, and 12 bases lay between the germline ends. The CDR3 sequence is 14 residues long. Germline-derived CDR1 and CDR2 are LNHNV and YYDKDF (reference sequence). CDR3 sequence: CATSLEDYNYGYTF. Here the CDR3 DNA reads TGTGCCACCAGTCTCGAGGACTATAACTATGGCTACACCTTC. The complete variable domain, with remaining parts taken from reference TRBV15 and TRBJ1-2, reads DAMVIQNPRYQVTQFGKPVTLSCSQTLNHNVMYWYQQKSSQAPKLLFHYYDKDFNNEADTPDNFQSRRPNTSFCFLDIRSPGLGDTAMYLCATSLEDYNYGYTFGSGTRLTVV.

CDR3 loop: CSASNYGYTF. CDR3 in DNA: TGCAGCGCATCTAACTATGGCTACACCTTC. The chain couples TRBV29-1 to TRBJ1-2; no firm D call. CDR1 is SQVTM, CDR2 ANQGSEA, per germline. Trimming cost V 7 bases and J 0 bases, with 3 bases left between them. The CDR3 totals 10 residues.

The chain links TRBV20-1 to TRBJ2-1; 8 bases fit TRBD2. V trimming: 1 base; J trimming: 3 bases; junction bases outside the gene matches: 2. Germline-derived CDR1 and CDR2 are DFQATT and SNEGSKA (reference sequence). The length of the CDR3 is 14 residues. Here the CDR3 reads CSARVREGYNEQFF. The CDR3 nucleotides are TGCAGTGCTAGAGTTCGGGAGGGCTACAATGAGCAGTTCTTC.

The chain's CDR3 is CASSLRDREGAEQYF. The CDR3 DNA reads TGTGCCAGCAGCCTCCGGGACAGGGAGGGGGCCGAGCAGTACTTC. The rearrangement joins TRBV13 to TRBJ2-7; 9 bases agree with TRBD1. The CDR3 runs to 15 residues. J gave up 6 bases and V 5 bases, and 11 bases lay outside the gene matches. The germline gives CDR1 PRHDT, CDR2 FYEKMQ (reference sequence).

This clonotype has a handful of counts. The V and J genes are TRBV7-8 and TRBJ1-1; D may be TRBD1 (5 bases). The V gene's germline CDR1 is SGHVS and CDR2 FQNEAQ. V was pared by 1 base and J by 1 base, with 10 bases between. The CDR3 runs to 15 residues. The CDR3 is CASSLGGPQNTEAFF. Written as DNA, the CDR3 is TGTGCCAGCAGCTTAGGGGGACCGCAGAACACTGAAGCTTTCTTT.

The gene calls are TRBV27 and TRBJ1-5; TRBD1 agrees at 7 bases. The V segment lost 7 bases and the J segment 6 bases; nucleotides outside the gene matches: 12. The germline gives CDR1 MNHEY, CDR2 SMNVEV (reference sequence). The CDR3 length is 15 residues. CDR3 in amino acids: CASTPQGKGRQPQHF. The CDR3 nucleotides read TGTGCCAGCACCCCACAGGGGAAAGGCCGTCAGCCCCAGCATTTT.

This clonotype occurred many times. This rearrangement joins TRBV11-2 to TRBJ1-6, with TRBD1 matching over 8 bases. CDR1 and CDR2 from the germline V gene are SGHAT and FQNNGV. V shed 1 base, J shed 8 bases, and the junction held 13 bases outside the gene matches. This CDR3 comprises 18 residues. The CDR3 bases are TGTGCCAGCAGCTTAGGCTCCCTTCAGAGACAGGGGTATTCACCCCTCCACTTT. It codes for CASSLGSLQRQGYSPLHF. Full variable domain (missing parts from reference TRBV11-2 and TRBJ1-6): EAGVAQSPRYKIIEKRQSVAFWCNPISGHATLYWYQQILGQGPKLLIQFQNNGVVDDSQLPKDRFSAERLKGVDSTLKIQPAKLEDSAVYLCASSLGSLQRQGYSPLHFGNGTRLTVT.

Notes on this clonotype: A much larger clone sits a single nucleotide away, making a read error possible. V usage is TRBV7-6 and J usage is TRBJ2-7; no clear D gene. The length of the CDR3 is 15 residues. Trimming left V 1 base short and J 2 bases short, with 12 bases between. Germline CDR1 reads SGHVS; CDR2 reads FNYEAQ. The CDR3 is CASSLGRNHTYEQYF. The CDR3 nucleotides are TGTGCCAGCAGCTTAGGCCGAAACCATACCTACGAGCAGTACTTC.

V gene TRBV5-4 combines with J gene TRBJ1-2; no definite D call. The CDR3 is made up of 13 amino acids. Trimming pared 4 bases from V and 6 bases from J, leaving 13 bases between. Germline-derived CDR1 and CDR2 are SGHNT and YYREEE (reference sequence). The CDR3 bases are TGTGCCAGCAGCAGGAGCCGGGATCATGGCTACACCTTC. It encodes CASSRSRDHGYTF.

The V gene is TRBV12-3 or TRBV12-4, the J gene TRBJ2-3; D remains unclear. V lost 5 bases to trimming and J lost 2 bases, with 11 bases between them. The CDR3 totals 14 residues. CDR3 protein: CASSELSVTDTQYF. CDR3 in DNA: TGTGCCAGCAGTGAGCTCTCTGTCACAGATACGCAGTATTTT.

This clonotype was recorded many times. This chain links TRBV20-1 with TRBJ1-5, with D unclear. This CDR3 has 12 amino acids. The V end was cut by 5 bases, the J end by 7 bases, with 12 bases between. Germline-derived CDR1 and CDR2 are DFQATT and SNEGSKA (reference sequence). The CDR3 DNA sequence: TGCAGTGCTGTCGGCTTGGGGCAGCCCCAGCATTTT. It yields the protein CSAVGLGQPQHF.

With respect to this clonotype: At one end the junction does not follow the germline gene, possibly because of a read error. The chain links TRBV7-6 to TRBJ1-1; tentative D call: TRBD1 (5 bases). The CDR3 totals 18 residues. Germline V gene data show CDR1 as SGHVS and CDR2 as FNYEAQ. This CDR3 is CASSLNGQTRGVNTEASF. Here the CDR3 DNA reads TGTGCCAGCAGCTTAAACGGGCAGACTCGGGGGGTGAACACTGAAGCTTCCTTT.

Points on this clonotype: Being one base from a much bigger clone, this may be a read error. The V call is TRBV9, the J call TRBJ1-1; D gene uncertain. The CDR3 has 14 amino acids. Germline V lookup: CDR1 SGDLS, CDR2 YYNGEE. DNA for the CDR3: TGTGCCGGCAGCGTAGGAGTGGCGGACACTGAAGCTTTCTTT. Its protein product is CAGSVGVADTEAFF. The full variable domain, in which reference TRBV9 and TRBJ1-1 provide the parts outside the CDR3, is DSGVTQTPKHLITATGQRVTLRCSPRSGDLSVYWYQQSLDQGLQFLIQYYNGEERAKGNILERFSAQQFPDLHSELNLSSLELGDSALYFCAGSVGVADTEAFFGQGTRLTVV.